This T cell receptor beta chain was captured in a study of T cells in Graves' hyperthyroidism and ophthalmopathy. Study information: Upon initial diagnosis and before any treatment, peripheral blood was collected. Broader study findings: Most clonotypes that expanded in the thyroid above 0.001 also showed up in blood.

The CDR3 regions of TCR beta were amplified from RNA transcripts. Initially, a first-round RT-PCR of the TCR CDR3 employed the HTBI primer set. TCRdb ran MiXCR on the multiplex PCR reads and lists one entry per CDR3 protein. This sample carries about 25,000 distinct CDR3 sequences, 49% of them seen once, and the ten largest clones take about 25%. These patients, aged 18 to 65, had recently diagnosed hyperthyroidism lasting under 2 months. Clinicians diagnosed patients from clinical symptoms, serum thyroxine and TRAb, thyroid ultrasound and orbital computed tomography. To note about this clonotype: Its antigen is not known.

The sequence derives from a woman aged 35 to 49 with Graves' hyperthyroidism that later progressed to Graves' ophthalmopathy. The sequencing input was blood.

The CDR3 sequence is CASSEEAQNVLDTQYF. CDR3 coding DNA: TGTGCCAGCAGTGAAGAGGCACAGAATGTCTTAGATACGCAGTATTTT. V and J are TRBV2 and TRBJ2-3; D unclear. Trimming left V 1 base short and J 5 bases short, with 16 bases between. CDR3 size: 16 residues. Germline values: CDR1 SNHLY, CDR2 FYNNEI.